Listed below are T cell receptor beta chains from one sample, sequenced in a study of OX40 agonist ivuxolimab in advanced cancers. TCRdb's copy holds only in-frame clones and misses some; the assay was immunoSEQ multiplex PCR. This repertoire shows about 80,000 clones, just over 90% found once; its top ten account for more than 4.5%. The starting material was CD4+ or CD8+ T cells sorted from blood, obtained in a trial of the OX40 agonist ivuxolimab. These receptors all come from an adult with an advanced solid tumor such as melanoma, head and neck, liver or kidney cancer. Both conserved end residues are part of each CDR3. The D gene is left open where the match is weak. Where a row states a size, it is once, few, many or the class of an expanded clone; other rows omit it.

clone size	D gene	J gene	V gene	CDR3 protein	CDR3 DNA
.	TRBD2	TRBJ2-2	TRBV18	CASSPLAGLNTGELFF	TGTGCCAGCTCACCCCTAGCGGGACTGAACACCGGGGAGCTGTTTTTT
.	.	TRBJ2-3	TRBV11-2	CAGSLDGFLTDTQYF	TGTGCCGGCAGCTTAGATGGTTTCCTCACAGATACGCAGTATTTT
.	TRBD1	TRBJ2-5	TRBV28	CASSTGVETQYF	TGTGCCAGCAGCACAGGGGTGGAGACCCAGTACTTC
.	TRBD1	TRBJ2-1	TRBV19	CASSVGQGALEQFF	TGTGCCAGTAGTGTGGGACAGGGGGCTTTGGAGCAGTTCTTC
.	TRBD2	TRBJ2-1	TRBV5-1	CASSSISGRTYNEQFF	TGCGCCAGCAGCTCGATTAGCGGGAGGACCTACAATGAGCAGTTCTTC
.	.	TRBJ2-2	TRBV11-2	CASSLDLAGTGELFF	TGTGCCAGCAGCTTAGATCTTGCTGGCACCGGGGAGCTGTTTTTT
.	.	TRBJ2-3	TRBV11-3	CASSFVDTADTQYF	TGTGCCAGCAGCTTCGTGGACACAGCAGATACGCAGTATTTT
.	TRBD2	TRBJ2-5	TRBV15	CATSRDRGLAGVTQYF	TGTGCCACCAGCAGAGATCGAGGACTAGCGGGAGTGACCCAGTACTTC
.	.	TRBJ2-5	TRBV15	CATSRGSSRRETQYF	TGTGCCACCAGCAGAGGAAGTAGCCGCCGAGAGACCCAGTACTTC
.	.	TRBJ2-7	TRBV9	CASSPRGPSSYEQYF	TGTGCCAGCAGCCCCAGGGGTCCTAGCTCCTACGAGCAGTACTTC
.	TRBD1	TRBJ1-5	TRBV5-1	CASSFDGTAGQPQHF	TGCGCCAGCAGTTTTGACGGGACAGCGGGTCAGCCCCAGCATTTT
.	TRBD2	TRBJ2-3	TRBV28	CASKTPGLPTDTQYF	TGTGCCAGCAAGACCCCGGGACTACCCACAGATACGCAGTATTTT
.	TRBD1	TRBJ2-1	TRBV20-1	CSAAGTGGQFF	TGCAGTGCGGCCGGGACAGGGGGGCAGTTCTTC
once	.	TRBJ1-6	TRBV7-2	CASSLRGWEETLYSPLHF	TGTGCCAGCAGCTTAAGGGGGTGGGAGGAAACGTTGTATTCACCCCTCCACTTT
.	.	TRBJ1-2	TRBV7-9	CASSLERANYGYTF	TGTGCCAGCAGCTTAGAAAGGGCAAACTATGGCTACACCTTC
.	.	TRBJ2-1	TRBV19	CASTKGVQRNNEQFF	TGTGCCAGCACAAAGGGAGTTCAGAGGAACAATGAGCAGTTCTTC
.	.	TRBJ2-5	TRBV7-6	CASSLDETQYF	TGTGCCAGCAGCTTAGACGAGACCCAGTACTTC
.	.	TRBJ2-3	TRBV9	CASSVDPVPDTQYF	TGTGCCAGCAGCGTAGATCCAGTCCCAGATACGCAGTATTTT
.	TRBD2	TRBJ2-1	TRBV11-1	CASSARITGGPNEQFF	TGTGCCAGCAGCGCCCGGATAACGGGAGGGCCGAATGAGCAGTTCTTC
.	TRBD1	TRBJ2-1	TRBV7-6	CASSLDRGSYNEQFF	TGTGCCAGCAGTTTAGACAGGGGGTCCTACAATGAGCAGTTCTTC
.	.	TRBJ2-2	TRBV11-3	CASSLGGGNTGELFF	TGTGCCAGCAGCTTAGGTGGCGGAAACACCGGGGAGCTGTTTTTT
.	.	TRBJ2-3	TRBV7-9	CASIPPKGGGTDTQYF	TGTGCCAGCATCCCCCCGAAGGGGGGGGGCACAGATACGCAGTATTTT
.	.	TRBJ2-1	TRBV9	CASSLRGAGASYNEQFF	TGTGCCAGCAGCCTTCGAGGGGCGGGGGCATCCTACAATGAGCAGTTCTTC
.	.	TRBJ2-1	TRBV4-3	CASSQEEAFWNEQFF	TGCGCCAGCAGCCAAGAGGAGGCCTTTTGGAATGAGCAGTTCTTC
.	.	TRBJ2-1	TRBV18	CASSPQSGSYNEQFF	TGTGCCAGCTCACCACAATCGGGCTCCTACAATGAGCAGTTCTTC
.	.	TRBJ2-3	TRBV4-1	CASSQRTATDTQYF	TGCGCCAGCAGCCAAAGGACAGCCACAGATACGCAGTATTTT
.	.	TRBJ1-5	TRBV6-5	CASSQGGPGDQPQHF	TGTGCCAGCAGCCAAGGAGGGCCTGGGGATCAGCCCCAGCATTTT
few	TRBD2	TRBJ2-7	TRBV4-1	CASSGTSGIHEQYF	TGCGCCAGCAGCGGGACTAGCGGGATTCACGAGCAGTACTTC
.	TRBD1	TRBJ2-1	TRBV7-8	CASSYDRVSYNEQFF	TGTGCCAGCAGCTACGACAGGGTCTCCTACAATGAGCAGTTCTTC
.	.	TRBJ2-7	TRBV28	CASSLSRGRRYEQYF	TGTGCCAGCAGTTTATCTCGGGGGAGGAGGTACGAGCAGTACTTC
.	TRBD1	TRBJ1-2	TRBV5-6	CASSSDRGIYGYTF	TGTGCCAGCAGCTCGGACAGGGGTATCTATGGCTACACCTTC
.	TRBD1	TRBJ2-2	TRBV18	CASSTDREGTGELFF	TGTGCCAGCTCTACGGACAGGGAAGGCACCGGGGAGCTGTTTTTT
.	TRBD2	TRBJ2-1	TRBV5-6	CASSLTSLNEQFF	TGTGCCAGCAGTTTGACTAGCCTCAATGAGCAGTTCTTC
.	TRBD2	TRBJ2-7	TRBV18	CASSQLLAGVDEQYF	TGTGCCAGCTCACAATTACTAGCGGGAGTCGACGAGCAGTACTTC
.	.	TRBJ2-1	TRBV5-1	CASSLAGNEQFF	TGCGCCAGCAGCTTGGCGGGGAATGAGCAGTTCTTC
.	TRBD1	TRBJ2-7	TRBV18	CASSPGDSSYEQYF	TGTGCCAGCTCACCCGGGGACAGTTCCTACGAGCAGTACTTC
.	TRBD2	TRBJ2-3	TRBV7-9	CASSLGATSGVSTDTQYF	TGTGCCAGCAGCTTAGGGGCGACTAGCGGGGTCAGCACAGATACGCAGTATTTT
.	.	TRBJ2-7	TRBV7-8	CASSRDFSSYEQYF	TGTGCCAGCAGCCGGGACTTCAGCTCCTACGAGCAGTACTTC
.	.	TRBJ2-1	TRBV7-3	CASSLTLRKDGLNNEQFF	TGTGCCAGCAGCTTAACCCTGCGGAAGGACGGACTTAACAATGAGCAGTTCTTC
few	TRBD2	TRBJ2-1	TRBV27	CASSAGTSSNNEQFF	TGTGCCAGCAGTGCCGGGACTAGCAGTAACAATGAGCAGTTCTTC
.	.	TRBJ2-7	TRBV2	CASSGGGGSSYEQYF	TGTGCCAGCAGTGGGGGAGGGGGAAGCTCCTACGAGCAGTACTTC
.	.	TRBJ2-3	TRBV18	CASSPDLADTQYF	TGTGCCAGCTCACCAGACCTGGCGGATACGCAGTATTTT
.	.	TRBJ2-4	TRBV10-3	CAISESSRGNIQYF	TGTGCCATCAGTGAGTCGAGTAGGGGCAACATTCAGTACTTC
.	TRBD1	TRBJ1-2	TRBV6-4	CASSEKTGSNYGYTF	TGTGCCAGCAGTGAAAAGACAGGGTCTAACTATGGCTACACCTTC
.	.	TRBJ2-3	TRBV7-8	CASSLVGAADTQYF	TGTGCCAGCAGCTTAGTAGGAGCTGCAGATACGCAGTATTTT
.	TRBD1	TRBJ1-5	TRBV6-1	CASSTVQGDQPQHF	TGTGCCAGCAGTACGGTCCAGGGGGATCAGCCCCAGCATTTT
.	TRBD1	TRBJ2-5	TRBV4-2	CASSQEHGQGRGTQYF	TGTGCCAGCAGCCAAGAACACGGACAGGGTCGAGGGACCCAGTACTTC
.	.	TRBJ2-2	TRBV28	CASSFAHLNTGELFF	TGTGCCAGCAGTTTCGCACACCTCAACACCGGGGAGCTGTTTTTT
.	.	TRBJ2-1	TRBV5-1	CASSLSGAFYDNEQFF	TGCGCCAGCAGCTTGAGCGGCGCGTTCTACGACAATGAGCAGTTCTTC
.	.	TRBJ2-5	TRBV9	CASSATDKETQYF	TGTGCCAGCAGCGCGACAGACAAAGAGACCCAGTACTTC
.	.	TRBJ1-2	TRBV27	CASRGRVGGYTF	TGTGCCAGCAGGGGCAGGGTTGGTGGCTACACCTTC
once	.	TRBJ2-5	TRBV28	CASSSSRQTQYF	TGTGCCAGCAGCTCCTCGAGGCAGACCCAGTACTTC
.	TRBD2	TRBJ2-7	TRBV7-9	CASSPWGGSGEQYF	TGTGCCAGCAGCCCCTGGGGGGGATCGGGCGAGCAGTACTTC
.	TRBD2	TRBJ2-7	TRBV28	CASTSPLTSGSISYEQYF	TGTGCCAGCACCTCCCCTCTGACTAGCGGGAGTATATCCTACGAGCAGTACTTC
.	.	TRBJ2-2	TRBV7-2	CASSLGSRRAGELFF	TGTGCCAGCAGCTTAGGGAGCCGGAGGGCCGGGGAGCTGTTTTTT
.	.	TRBJ2-5	TRBV5-6	CASSLPVGDRVGETQYF	TGTGCCAGCAGCTTGCCAGTCGGTGATAGAGTAGGGGAGACCCAGTACTTC
.	.	TRBJ2-2	TRBV18	CASSPGSATGELFF	TGTGCCAGCTCACCGGGGTCCGCCACCGGGGAGCTGTTTTTT
.	.	TRBJ2-1	TRBV20-1	CSAGRGSEQFF	TGCAGTGCGGGTCGGGGGTCTGAGCAGTTCTTC
.	.	TRBJ1-1	TRBV11-3	CASSLTRGTEAFF	TGTGCCAGCAGCTTGACCAGGGGAACTGAAGCTTTCTTT
.	.	TRBJ2-1	TRBV4-3	CASSQDRGRLAEKNEQFF	TGCGCCAGCAGCCAAGATCGGGGGCGGCTAGCGGAGAAAAATGAGCAGTTCTTC